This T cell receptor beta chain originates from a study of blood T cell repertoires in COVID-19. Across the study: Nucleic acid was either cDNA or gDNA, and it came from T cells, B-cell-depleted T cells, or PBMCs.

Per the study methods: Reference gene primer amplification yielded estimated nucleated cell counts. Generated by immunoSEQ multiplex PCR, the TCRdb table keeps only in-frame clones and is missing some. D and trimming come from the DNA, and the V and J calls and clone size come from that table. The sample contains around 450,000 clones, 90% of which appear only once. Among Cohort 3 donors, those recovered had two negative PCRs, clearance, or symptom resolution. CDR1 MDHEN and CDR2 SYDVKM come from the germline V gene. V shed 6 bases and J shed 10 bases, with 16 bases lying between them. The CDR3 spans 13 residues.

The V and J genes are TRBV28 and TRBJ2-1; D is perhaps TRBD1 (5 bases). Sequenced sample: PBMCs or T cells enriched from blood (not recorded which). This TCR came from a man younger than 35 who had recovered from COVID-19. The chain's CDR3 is CASSYQGSDEQFF. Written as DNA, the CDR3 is TGTGCCAGCAGCTATCAGGGTTCGGACGAGCAGTTCTTC. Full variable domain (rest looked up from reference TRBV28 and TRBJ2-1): DVKVTQSSRYLVKRTGEKVFLECVQDMDHENMFWYRQDPGLGLRLIYFSYDVKMKEKGDIPEGYSVSREKKERFSLILESASTNQTSMYLCASSYQGSDEQFFGPGTRLTVL.